This entry describes one TCR beta chain. The antigen is undetermined. TRB cDNA was prepared as libraries by UMI-labeled 5' RACE. TCRdb re-called the 5' RACE reads and gives one entry per CDR3 protein, without DNA. Reported are about 63,000 distinct CDR3 sequences; the ten largest clones contain around 5%. Per the germline V gene, CDR1 is SGHRS and CDR2 is YFSETQ. CDR3 length equals 14 residues. The data stem from a study of CXCR3-negative and CXCR3-positive naive CD8 T cells. Study summary: Sequencing yielded 150 million or so TRB reads, roughly 1.5 +/- 0.3 million per library. Study results and caveats: Fresh PBMCs went into most assays, and CXCR3 expression partly declined after cryopreservation. TRBV-TRBJ usage matched between naive CXCR3-negative and CXCR3-positive cells but not between memory cells. CXCR3-positive naive cells carried more hydrophobic TRB CDR3s than CXCR3-negative naive cells did.

Triplicate roughly 300,000-cell sorts were made of each CD8+ T cell subset. This receptor was obtained from a human donor in good health. Some clones in this sample may be carry-over from other donors' samples. Sequenced material: naive CXCR3+ CD8+ T cells from blood. The subset: CD45RO-CCR7+CD27+CD95- naive CD8+ T cells expressing CXCR3 (TNR3+). J is TRBJ1-5 and V is TRBV5-1; TCRdb's assignment of TRBD1 cannot be checked, as there is no DNA. The CDR3 sequence is CASSAWTGDQPQHF.